The next 29 T cell receptor beta chains were all read from a single sample in a study of T cells in Graves' hyperthyroidism and ophthalmopathy. Template material for amplifying TCR beta CDR3 regions consisted of RNA transcripts. With the HTBI primer set, the TCR CDR3 went through a first round of RT-PCR. TCRdb re-derived calls from the multiplex PCR reads in MiXCR, one entry per CDR3 protein. Among around 250,000 distinct CDR3 sequences, roughly 15% were seen once, and the ten largest hold 28%. Specimen: blood. These receptor sequences come from a woman in her late teens or twenties with Graves' ophthalmopathy.

With respect to this clonotype: Germline is not matched at one junction end, which may reflect a read error. The chain combines TRBV28 with TRBJ1-5; 7 positions agree with TRBD1. The CDR3 consists of 16 residues. Per germline, CDR1 MDHEN and CDR2 SYDVKM. The CDR3 DNA follows: TGTGCCGGCAGTTTATTACCCGGACAGGGCAATCAGCCCCAGCATTTT. It is translated as CAGSLLPGQGNQPQHF. Combining the CDR3 with reference TRBV28 and TRBJ1-5 gives the whole variable domain DVKVTQSSRYLVKRTGEKVFLECVQDMDHENMFWYRQDPGLGLRLIYFSYDVKMKEKGDIPEGYSVSREKKERFSLILESASTNQTSMYLCAGSLLPGQGNQPQHFGDGTRLSIL.

This clonotype appeared a few times. The chain combines TRBV20-1 with TRBJ1-2, with a tentative D call TRBD1 (5 bases). Germline V gives CDR1 DFQATT, CDR2 SNEGSKA (reference sequence). This CDR3 region has 13 residues. Trimming shortened V by 0 bases and J by 14 bases, and 19 bases separated the two germline ends. CDR3 in DNA: TGCAGTGCTAGAGATTATCGGGAGGCAGGGTCGACCTTC. It yields the protein CSARDYREAGSTF.

Note on this clonotype: The junction departs from germline at one end; a sequencing error may be responsible. The chain recombines TRBV10-3 with TRBJ2-2, with D perhaps TRBD1 or TRBD2 (5 bases each). The CDR3 has 15 amino acids. Germline V gene lookup returns CDR1 ENHRY and CDR2 SYGVKD. DNA of the CDR3: TGTCCCATCAGTGAATGGGGGACGATCGCCGGGGAGCTGTTTTTT. Translating it yields CPISEWGTIAGELFF.

This clonotype was picked up many times. The chain uses TRBV5-1 and TRBJ2-7; TRBD1 matches 9 bases. The CDR3 has 16 amino acids. V shed 4 bases, J shed 5 bases, and the junction held 13 bases outside the gene matches. Germline CDR1 SGHRS, CDR2 YFSETQ. This chain's CDR3 is CASSREGTGSIHEQYF. The DNA for the CDR3 is TGCGCCAGCAGCCGGGAAGGGACAGGGAGTATCCACGAGCAGTACTTC.

This clonotype has only a few counts. The chain couples TRBV4-2 to TRBJ2-7; 12 bases map to TRBD2. Germline V gene lookup returns CDR1 LGHNA and CDR2 YNFKEQ. V shed 4 bases, J shed 4 bases, and the junction held 5 bases outside the gene matches. The CDR3 consists of 15 residues. The CDR3: CASSPTSGSFYEQYF. The CDR3 DNA follows: TGTGCCAGCAGCCCGACTAGCGGGAGCTTTTACGAGCAGTACTTC.

The chain joins TRBV11-2 to TRBJ2-1; 7 bases match TRBD2. V trimming: 1 base; J trimming: 0 bases; junction bases outside the gene matches: 3. Germline CDR1 is SGHAT and CDR2 is FQNNGV. This CDR3 is built from 16 residues. This chain's CDR3 is CASSLGGSPSYNEQFF. CDR3 DNA: TGTGCCAGCAGCTTAGGCGGGAGTCCCTCCTACAATGAGCAGTTCTTC.

The CDR3 nucleotides are TGTGCCAGCAGCCCGGGACAGGAATATGGCTACACCTTC. Translating gives CASSPGQEYGYTF. V and J are TRBV3-1 and TRBJ1-2; 8 bases line up with TRBD1. CDR1 is LGHDT, CDR2 YNNKEL, per germline (reference sequence). With 4 bases clipped from V and 5 bases from J, the junction kept 3 bases outside the gene matches. This CDR3 is 13 amino acids long.

The V gene is TRBV28, the J gene TRBJ1-1, with D possibly matching TRBD1 (5 bases). The V end was cut by 3 bases, the J end by 5 bases, with 19 bases between. The germline CDR1 and CDR2 sequences are MDHEN and SYDVKM. The CDR3 totals 16 residues. CDR3 protein: CASSFGAGTEKTEAFF. CDR3 nucleotide sequence: TGTGCCAGCAGTTTCGGGGCAGGTACGGAGAAAACTGAAGCTTTCTTT.

V gene TRBV2 combines with J gene TRBJ1-5, with 9 positions matching TRBD1. The V gene's germline CDR1 is SNHLY and CDR2 FYNNEI. V dropped 7 bases and J dropped 1; count of bases not matched to a gene: 8. The CDR3 runs 16 residues. The CDR3 sequence: CASTTDRGGSNQPQHF. The DNA for the CDR3 is TGTGCCAGCACAACGGACAGGGGTGGGAGCAATCAGCCCCAGCATTTT.

This clonotype occurred many times. V gene TRBV29-1 combines with J gene TRBJ2-7; 14 bases are a match to TRBD2. Unmatched junction bases numbered 6, after V lost 5 bases and J lost 3 bases. Germline V gene sequence: CDR1 SQVTM, CDR2 ANQGSEA. The CDR3 runs to 15 residues. The CDR3 DNA reads as TGCAGCGTTTCGCCGACTAGCGGGGGGGTCTACGAGCAGTACTTC. Translation: CSVSPTSGGVYEQYF.

In this sample, this clonotype turned up many times. The chain recombines TRBV11-2 with TRBJ2-7, with 9 bases that match TRBD2. CDR3 length: 16 residues. Unmatched junction bases numbered 11, after V lost 4 bases and J lost 4 bases. The germline V gene encodes CDR1 SGHAT and CDR2 FQNNGV. DNA for the CDR3: TGTGCCAGCAGCTCCAACCCAGCGGGAGGCGTTTACGAGCAGTACTTC. Its translation: CASSSNPAGGVYEQYF.

Turning to this clonotype: Just one base apart from a much larger clone, this may be a read error. This chain joins TRBV7-6 and TRBJ2-3; D remains unclear. The V gene's germline CDR1 is SGHVS and CDR2 FNYEAQ. The CDR3 runs 15 residues. The V gene lost 6 bases and the J gene lost 1 base, with 14 bases spanning the gap. DNA for the CDR3: TGTGCCAGCAGTCCGGGTAGCCTAGGCACAGATACGCAGTATTTT. This sequence encodes CASSPGSLGTDTQYF.

The chain combines TRBV19 with TRBJ2-3, with D maybe TRBD2 (6 bases). This CDR3 is 14 amino acids long. V was cut by 5 bases and J by 1 base, with 10 bases left in between. Looked up from germline, CDR1 is LNHDA and CDR2 is SQIVND (reference sequence). The CDR3 DNA is TGTGCCAGTAGTGATGCGGGACGCACAGATACGCAGTATTTT. Residues: CASSDAGRTDTQYF.

This clonotype occurred once. The chain couples TRBV29-1 to TRBJ2-7, with 14 bases aligning to TRBD2. Germline values: CDR1 SQVTM, CDR2 ANQGSEA. The CDR3 contains 16 residues. V gave up 6 bases and J gave up 6 bases; unmatched junction bases: 13. The CDR3 sequence is CSVSYPGTSGRTEQYF. As DNA, the CDR3 is TGCAGCGTCTCCTACCCCGGGACTAGCGGGAGAACCGAGCAGTACTTC.

There are many counts of this clonotype. The V call is TRBV28, the J call TRBJ1-2, with D possibly TRBD1 on 5 matching bases. V gave up 1 base and J gave up 5 bases, with 11 bases separating them. Germline CDR1 and CDR2: MDHEN and SYDVKM. The CDR3 sequence is 14 residues long. The CDR3 DNA follows: TGTGCCAGCAGTTTATCGAAGGGGATTTATGGCTACACCTTC. It encodes CASSLSKGIYGYTF.

This clonotype was detected many times. The V call is TRBV24-1, the J call TRBJ2-5; D remains unclear. Trimming shortened V by 7 bases and J by 4 bases, and 12 bases separated the two germline ends. Germline V gene sequence: CDR1 KGHDR, CDR2 SFDVKD. The CDR3 loop spans 13 amino acids. This CDR3 reads CATSETRRETQYF. The CDR3 DNA follows: TGTGCCACCAGCGAGACCCGTCGAGAGACCCAGTACTTC.

This clonotype was counted many times. The V gene is TRBV11-2, the J gene TRBJ2-1; D is perhaps TRBD1 (5 bases). Between the trimmed V and J ends, which lost 5 bases and 10 bases, there was a span of 12 bases. Germline V lookup: CDR1 SGHAT, CDR2 FQNNGV. CDR3 length: 12 residues. The CDR3 DNA is TGTGCCAGCAGCAAAGCAGGGATGGAGCAGTTCTTC. Translation: CASSKAGMEQFF.

This clonotype was seen many times. This chain joins TRBV19 and TRBJ1-2; D is possibly TRBD1 (6 bases). CDR1 LNHDA and CDR2 SQIVND come from the germline V gene (reference sequence). V lost 3 bases and J lost 0, with 14 bases in between. The length of the CDR3 is 16 residues. The CDR3 region is CASSMRGSPSNYGYTF. The CDR3 DNA reads as TGTGCCAGTAGTATGAGGGGGAGCCCTTCTAACTATGGCTACACCTTC.

V is TRBV9 and J is TRBJ2-3; D not certain. V lost 1 base, J lost 0 bases, and 6 bases lay in between. The CDR3 runs 14 residues. The germline V gene has CDR1 SGDLS and CDR2 YYNGEE. The CDR3, as DNA: TGTGCCAGCAGCGTAACCTCTAGCACAGATACGCAGTATTTT. Residues: CASSVTSSTDTQYF. Together with reference TRBV9 and TRBJ2-3, the CDR3 gives the full variable domain: DSGVTQTPKHLITATGQRVTLRCSPRSGDLSVYWYQQSLDQGLQFLIQYYNGEERAKGNILERFSAQQFPDLHSELNLSSLELGDSALYFCASSVTSSTDTQYFGPGTRLTVL.

This clonotype occurred many times. The rearrangement uses TRBV18 and TRBJ1-5; the D gene is possibly TRBD1 (5 bases). Germline lookup yields CDR1 KGHSH and CDR2 LQKENI. This CDR3 contains 14 residues. V was shortened by 3 bases and J by 7 bases, with 13 bases between the two germline ends. The CDR3 DNA is TGTGCCAGCTCACCCGAGGCAGGGCGGCAGCCCCAGCATTTT. Encoded protein: CASSPEAGRQPQHF.

Ten or more counts support this clonotype. This may be a read error: a much more frequent sequence differs by one nucleotide. The rearrangement uses TRBV28 and TRBJ2-6; no reliable D call. The germline CDR1 and CDR2 sequences are MDHEN and SYDVKM. The V end lost 7 bases, the J end lost 0 bases, and 1 base lay between the germline ends. The CDR3 is 12 amino acids. In DNA, the CDR3 is TGTGCCAGCACCTCTGGGGCCAACGTCCTGACTTTC. This gives the protein CASTSGANVLTF. Complete variable domain (other parts from reference TRBV28 and TRBJ2-6): DVKVTQSSRYLVKRTGEKVFLECVQDMDHENMFWYRQDPGLGLRLIYFSYDVKMKEKGDIPEGYSVSREKKERFSLILESASTNQTSMYLCASTSGANVLTFGAGSRLTVL.

In its sample, this clonotype was seen many times. J is TRBJ2-3 and V is TRBV19, with unresolved D. V lost 7 bases to trimming and J lost 1 base, with 12 bases between them. This CDR3 has 14 amino acids. Germline V CDR1 and CDR2: LNHDA, SQIVND (reference sequence). The CDR3 nucleotides are TGTGCCAGTACCCAGGAAAAGGGCACAGATACGCAGTATTTT. Amino acid sequence: CASTQEKGTDTQYF.

Ten or more counts support this clonotype. The chain carries TRBV4-1 and TRBJ2-5; D not resolved. The length of the CDR3 is 15 residues. Looked up from germline, CDR1 is MGHRA and CDR2 is YSYEKL. V was shortened by 1 base and J by 0 bases, with 9 bases between the two germline ends. CDR3 DNA: TGCGCCAGCAGCCAAGTTCTTGTCAACCAAGAGACCCAGTACTTC. Protein product: CASSQVLVNQETQYF.

The chain is built from TRBV5-6 and TRBJ1-1, with D hard to call. The CDR3 has 13 amino acids. The germline V gene encodes CDR1 SGHDT and CDR2 YYEEEE. The V gene lost 0 bases and the J gene lost 7 bases, with 10 bases spanning the gap. CDR3: CASSLEELGEAFF. The CDR3 nucleotides are TGTGCCAGCAGCTTGGAAGAATTAGGTGAAGCTTTCTTT.

This clonotype was seen many times. The V gene is TRBV27, the J gene TRBJ1-2; D not resolved. This CDR3 contains 15 residues. V was pared by 5 bases and J by 6 bases, with 19 bases between. Germline V CDR1 and CDR2: MNHEY, SMNVEV (reference sequence). CDR3 in DNA: TGTGCCAGCAGTGCGGGCCGGGAATCATTTCATGGCTACACCTTC. Protein product: CASSAGRESFHGYTF.

This clonotype was seen repeatedly, ten times or more. V gene TRBV7-3 combines with J gene TRBJ2-2; a possible D gene is TRBD2 (5 bases). Germline assignment: CDR1 SGHTA and CDR2 FQGTGA. The CDR3 contains 16 residues. The germline V and J ends were trimmed by 2 bases and 2 bases, with 12 bases remaining between them. CDR3 sequence: CASSLLAGLNTGELFF. Here the CDR3 DNA reads TGTGCCAGCAGCTTACTTGCGGGTCTAAACACCGGGGAGCTGTTTTTT.

This clonotype has at least ten counts. The chain couples TRBV12-3 or TRBV12-4 to TRBJ2-3; the match to TRBD2 covers 7 bases. Germline trimming cut 4 bases from V and 4 bases from J; bases unmatched to any gene: 8. The CDR3 totals 15 residues. Written as DNA, the CDR3 is TGTGCCAGCAGTTCAACAAGCGGGGTCGCAGATACGCAGTATTTT. It translates to CASSSTSGVADTQYF.

This clonotype has ten or more counts. The chain carries TRBV3-1 and TRBJ2-1, with 12 bases aligning to TRBD2. The CDR3 contains 17 residues. V shed 1 base, J shed 7 bases, and the junction held 8 bases outside the gene matches. Germline V gives CDR1 LGHDT, CDR2 YNNKEL (reference sequence). CDR3 nucleotides: TGTGCCAGCAGCCAAGCACGGACTAGCGGGATATCAAATGAGCAGTTCTTC. Encoded protein: CASSQARTSGISNEQFF.

The table lists this clonotype with many counts. J is TRBJ2-1 and V is TRBV3-1; 7 bases match TRBD2. This CDR3 has 16 amino acids. Germline V gives CDR1 LGHDT, CDR2 YNNKEL (reference sequence). The ends lost 4 bases at V and 8 bases at J; junction bases unmatched: 14. Here the CDR3 reads CASSLSGSGIMDEQFF. The DNA of the CDR3 is TGTGCCAGCAGCCTTTCGGGCAGCGGGATAATGGATGAGCAGTTCTTC.